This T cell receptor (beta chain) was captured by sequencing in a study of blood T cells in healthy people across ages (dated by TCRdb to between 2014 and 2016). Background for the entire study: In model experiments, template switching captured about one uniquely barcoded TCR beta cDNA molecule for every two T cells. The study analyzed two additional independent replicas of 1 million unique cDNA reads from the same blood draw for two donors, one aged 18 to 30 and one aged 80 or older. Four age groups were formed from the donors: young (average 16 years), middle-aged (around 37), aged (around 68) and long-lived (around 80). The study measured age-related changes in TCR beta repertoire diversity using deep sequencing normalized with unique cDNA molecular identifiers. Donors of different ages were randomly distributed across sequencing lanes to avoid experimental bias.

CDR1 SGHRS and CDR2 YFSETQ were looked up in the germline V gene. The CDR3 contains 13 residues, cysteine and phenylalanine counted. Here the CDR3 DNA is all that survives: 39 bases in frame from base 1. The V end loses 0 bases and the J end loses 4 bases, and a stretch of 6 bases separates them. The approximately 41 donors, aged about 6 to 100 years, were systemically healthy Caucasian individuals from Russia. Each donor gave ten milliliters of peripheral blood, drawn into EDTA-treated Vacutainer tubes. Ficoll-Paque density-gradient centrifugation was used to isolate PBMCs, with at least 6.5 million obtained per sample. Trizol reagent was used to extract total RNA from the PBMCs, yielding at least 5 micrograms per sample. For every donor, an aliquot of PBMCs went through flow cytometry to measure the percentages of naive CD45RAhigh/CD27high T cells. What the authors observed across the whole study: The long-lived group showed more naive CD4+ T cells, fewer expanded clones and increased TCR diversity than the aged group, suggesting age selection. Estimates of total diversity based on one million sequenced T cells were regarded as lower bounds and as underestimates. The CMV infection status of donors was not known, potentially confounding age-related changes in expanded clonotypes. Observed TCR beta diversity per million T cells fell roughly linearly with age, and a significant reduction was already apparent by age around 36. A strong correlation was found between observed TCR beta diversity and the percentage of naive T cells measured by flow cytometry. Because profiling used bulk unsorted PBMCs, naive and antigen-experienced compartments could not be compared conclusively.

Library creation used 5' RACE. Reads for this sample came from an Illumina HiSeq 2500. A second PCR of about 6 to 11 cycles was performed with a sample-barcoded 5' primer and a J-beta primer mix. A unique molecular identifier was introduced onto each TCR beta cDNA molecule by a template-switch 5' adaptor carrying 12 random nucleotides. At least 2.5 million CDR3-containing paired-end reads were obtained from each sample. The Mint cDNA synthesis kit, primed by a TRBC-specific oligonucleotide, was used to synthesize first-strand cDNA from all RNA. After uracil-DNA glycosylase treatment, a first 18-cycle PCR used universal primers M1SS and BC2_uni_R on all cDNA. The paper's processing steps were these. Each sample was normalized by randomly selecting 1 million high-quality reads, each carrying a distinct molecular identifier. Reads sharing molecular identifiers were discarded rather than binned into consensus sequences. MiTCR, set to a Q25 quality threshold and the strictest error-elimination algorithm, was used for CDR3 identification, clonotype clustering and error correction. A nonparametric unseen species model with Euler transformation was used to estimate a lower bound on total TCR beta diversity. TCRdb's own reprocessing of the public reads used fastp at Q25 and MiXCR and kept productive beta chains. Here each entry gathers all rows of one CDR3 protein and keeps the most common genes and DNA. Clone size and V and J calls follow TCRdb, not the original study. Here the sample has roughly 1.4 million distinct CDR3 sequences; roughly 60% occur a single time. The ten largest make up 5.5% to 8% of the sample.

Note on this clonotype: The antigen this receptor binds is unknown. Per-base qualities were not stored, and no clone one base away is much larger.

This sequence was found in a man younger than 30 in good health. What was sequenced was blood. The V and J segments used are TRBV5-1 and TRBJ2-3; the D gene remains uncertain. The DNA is TGCGCCAGCAGCTTGGATCGGGCAGATACGCAGTATTTT. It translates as CASSLDRADTQYF. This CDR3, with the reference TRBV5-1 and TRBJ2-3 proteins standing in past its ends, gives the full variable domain KAGVTQTPRYLIKTRGQQVTLSCSPISGHRSVSWYQQTPGQGLQFLFEYFSETQRNKGNFPGRFSGRQFSNSRSEMNVSTLELGDSALYLCASSLDRADTQYFGPGTRLTVL.